The next 12 T cell receptor beta chains were all read from a single sample in a study of shared clonotypes between healthy human individuals. Naive CD8 isolation took CD45RO-negative cells positively selected for CCR7 and excluded terminally differentiated effector memory CD45RA+ cells. TCRdb keeps only in-frame clones here, not all; method: immunoSEQ multiplex PCR. The sample records under 2,000,000 clones, about 95% being singletons. Sequencing was done on a sample of naive CD8+ T cells sorted from blood. The receptors shown here come from a man younger than 35 in good health.

V usage is TRBV5-1 and J usage is TRBJ1-1; D may be TRBD1 (5 bases). The germline V gene encodes CDR1 SGHRS and CDR2 YFSETQ. V lost 2 bases, J lost 0 bases, and 14 bases lay in between. The CDR3 spans 16 residues. The chain's CDR3 is CASSFTSAGLNTEAFF. In nucleotides, the CDR3 is TGCGCCAGCAGCTTTACTTCTGCGGGACTGAACACTGAAGCTTTCTTT.

This chain joins TRBV27 and TRBJ2-7; D unclear. Germline V gene lookup returns CDR1 MNHEY and CDR2 SMNVEV (reference sequence). Trimming removed 6 bases at V and 2 bases at J, with 20 bases between. The CDR3 is made up of 16 amino acids. CDR3 in amino acids: CASSASIGIFPYEQYF. In nucleotides, the CDR3 is TGTGCCAGCAGCGCTAGTATAGGGATTTTTCCCTACGAGCAGTACTTC.

V and J are TRBV7-9 and TRBJ1-2; weak D call: TRBD1 (5 bases). The germline V gene encodes CDR1 SEHNR and CDR2 FQNEAQ (reference sequence). The ends were cut back, 2 bases at V and 8 bases at J, with 12 bases in the middle. The CDR3 is 13 residues long. CDR3: CASSLPGRGGYTF. For the CDR3, the DNA is TGTGCCAGCAGCTTACCGGGACGGGGGGGCTACACCTTC.

The chain joins TRBV7-6 to TRBJ2-1; 10 bases fit TRBD2. The CDR3 length is 20 residues. CDR1 is SGHVS, CDR2 FNYEAQ, per germline. Trimming removed 1 base from V and 4 bases from J; junction bases left unmatched: 16. The CDR3 DNA is TGTGCCAGCAGCTTAGAGGTCTATCTAGCGGGAGCCGCGATGTACAATGAGCAGTTCTTC. This encodes CASSLEVYLAGAAMYNEQFF.

In the case of this clone: In the same sample, other DNA sequences code for this CDR3. The chain recombines TRBV5-6 with TRBJ2-3; D is unresolved. Germline CDR1 and CDR2: SGHDT and YYEEEE. Deletions cut 0 bases from V and 0 bases from J, with 8 bases between. The CDR3 runs 15 residues. This chain's CDR3 is CASSLAGGSTDTQYF. CDR3 nucleotides: TGTGCCAGCAGCTTGGCGGGCGGTAGCACAGATACGCAGTATTTT.

This chain links TRBV2 with TRBJ2-7; D remains ambiguous. V lost 3 bases to trimming and J lost 2 bases, with 8 bases between them. Germline V lookup: CDR1 SNHLY, CDR2 FYNNEI. The CDR3 has 13 residues. CDR3 amino acids: CASSDRTPYEQYF. As DNA, the CDR3 is TGTGCCAGCAGTGACAGAACCCCCTACGAGCAGTACTTC. Based on the CDR3 plus reference TRBV2 and TRBJ2-7, the full variable domain is EPEVTQTPSHQVTQMGQEVILRCVPISNHLYFYWYRQILGQKVEFLVSFYNNEISEKSEIFDDQFSVERPDGSNFTLKIRSTKLEDSAMYFCASSDRTPYEQYFGPGTRLTVT.

V usage is TRBV19 and J usage is TRBJ1-2; D unclear. Per the germline V gene, CDR1 is LNHDA and CDR2 is SQIVND (reference sequence). Trimming pared 10 bases from V and 5 bases from J, leaving 11 bases between. CDR3 length equals 11 residues. CDR3 DNA sequence: TGTGCCATCCGGGGAGGGTATGGCTACACCTTC. This codes for CAIRGGYGYTF.

The genes are TRBV6-5 and TRBJ2-7; perhaps TRBD2 as D (6 bases). The CDR3 spans 14 residues. Germline V gene data show CDR1 as MNHEY and CDR2 as SVGAGI. Trimming pared 2 bases from V and 4 bases from J, leaving 12 bases between. For the CDR3, the DNA is TGTGCCAGCAGTTACGGGGGGACGGAATACGAGCAGTACTTC. Residues: CASSYGGTEYEQYF.

The chain carries TRBV11-2 and TRBJ2-2; unclear D gene. Germline assignment: CDR1 SGHAT and CDR2 FQNNGV. CDR3 length equals 15 residues. The V end was cut by 1 base, the J end by 8 bases, with 14 bases between. CDR3 region: CASSLGPSPVGELFF. In DNA form, the CDR3 reads TGTGCCAGCAGCTTAGGGCCCTCCCCCGTTGGGGAGCTGTTTTTT.

The chain employs TRBV19 and TRBJ2-7, with D perhaps matching TRBD1 (6 bases). This CDR3 comprises 13 residues. V gave up 6 bases and J gave up 3 bases, with 12 bases separating them. CDR1 is LNHDA and CDR2 is SQIVND in the germline V gene (reference sequence). CDR3 loop: CASSTWTDYEQYF. DNA of the CDR3: TGTGCCAGTAGCACGTGGACAGACTACGAGCAGTACTTC. Full variable domain (rest looked up from reference TRBV19 and TRBJ2-7): DGGITQSPKYLFRKEGQNVTLSCEQNLNHDAMYWYRQDPGQGLRLIYYSQIVNDFQKGDIAEGYSVSREKKESFPLTVTSAQKNPTAFYLCASSTWTDYEQYFGPGTRLTVT.

Turning to this clone: The sample contains more than one DNA sequence encoding this CDR3. The chain joins TRBV9 to TRBJ2-7, with D maybe TRBD2 (6 bases). V was clipped by 0 bases and J by 7 bases, with 14 bases between them. This CDR3 is 14 amino acids long. Germline assignment: CDR1 SGDLS and CDR2 YYNGEE. The chain's CDR3 is CASSVATGGYEQYF. CDR3 DNA: TGTGCCAGCAGCGTAGCTACTGGGGGGTATGAGCAGTACTTC.

The CDR3 is CAWDGQLEAFF. The CDR3 DNA reads as TGTGCCTGGGATGGACAGCTCGAAGCTTTCTTT. V usage is TRBV30 and J usage is TRBJ1-1, with a possible D match to TRBD1 (6 bases). Germline CDR1 is GTSNPN and CDR2 is SVGIG (reference sequence). The CDR3 covers 11 residues. V gave up 5 bases and J gave up 8 bases, with 12 bases separating them.